The rows below give T cell receptor beta chains drawn from one sample of a study of cytomegalovirus exposure and HLA in healthy donors. Only in-frame clones appear in the TCRdb table, and some are missing; sequencing was by immunoSEQ multiplex PCR. The top ten hold under 4% of the sample, which has 65,000 to 75,000 clones, 94% seen once. The source material was PBMCs. Receptors originate from a woman in her late teens or twenties in good health and CMV-seropositive. Both conserved end residues are trimmed from each CDR3. D genes are given only for firm matches.

d_call: .; j_call: TRBJ1-3; v_call: TRBV7-9; cdr3_aa: ASSSNTQVSGNTIY
d_call: TRBD2; j_call: TRBJ2-5; v_call: TRBV5-1; cdr3_aa: ASSQGLAGGRAGETQY
d_call: .; j_call: TRBJ2-6; v_call: TRBV7-2; cdr3_aa: ASSFGTGANVLT
d_call: TRBD1; j_call: TRBJ2-1; v_call: TRBV11-2; cdr3_aa: ASSLPEQGAYNEQF
d_call: .; j_call: TRBJ1-3; v_call: TRBV29-1; cdr3_aa: SVGQTGNTIY
d_call: TRBD1; j_call: TRBJ2-2; v_call: TRBV5-4; cdr3_aa: ASSFGTGGIGELF
d_call: .; j_call: TRBJ1-5; v_call: TRBV28; cdr3_aa: ASSLGRRSFGYNQPQH
d_call: .; j_call: TRBJ2-7; v_call: TRBV28; cdr3_aa: ASSLVGSSSYEQY
d_call: .; j_call: TRBJ1-2; v_call: TRBV6-1; cdr3_aa: ASGKTGYGYT
d_call: TRBD2; j_call: TRBJ2-7; v_call: TRBV7-2; cdr3_aa: ASSPGTSGGLWY
d_call: .; j_call: TRBJ2-3; v_call: TRBV4-3; cdr3_aa: ASSQELADGGPTDTQY
d_call: .; j_call: .; v_call: TRBV4-1; cdr3_aa: ASSQVTSSYEQY
d_call: .; j_call: TRBJ2-2; v_call: TRBV28; cdr3_aa: ASSLSTGELF
d_call: .; j_call: TRBJ2-7; v_call: TRBV6-6; cdr3_aa: ASSRSDSHEQY
d_call: TRBD1; j_call: TRBJ1-1; v_call: TRBV19; cdr3_aa: ASRGPRDRGLNTEAF
d_call: TRBD2; j_call: TRBJ2-3; v_call: TRBV4-1; cdr3_aa: ASSQVAGVDTQY
d_call: .; j_call: TRBJ2-1; v_call: TRBV4-1; cdr3_aa: ASSQDLSVTYNEQF
d_call: .; j_call: TRBJ1-6; v_call: TRBV27; cdr3_aa: ASSLSQGSPLH
d_call: .; j_call: TRBJ2-7; v_call: TRBV10-3; cdr3_aa: AISEVQGYEQY
d_call: TRBD2; j_call: TRBJ2-1; v_call: TRBV4-2; cdr3_aa: ASSQDLRTSGGYNEQF
d_call: TRBD2; j_call: TRBJ2-3; v_call: TRBV19; cdr3_aa: ASSISGRGVGDTQY
d_call: .; j_call: TRBJ2-1; v_call: TRBV7-9; cdr3_aa: ASSPPGNEQF
d_call: TRBD1; j_call: TRBJ2-7; v_call: TRBV5-1; cdr3_aa: ASSLGQGGYEQY
d_call: .; j_call: TRBJ1-2; v_call: TRBV7-8; cdr3_aa: ASSVVAGVYGYT
d_call: .; j_call: TRBJ2-5; v_call: TRBV10-1; cdr3_aa: ASSEFQGRETQY
d_call: TRBD1; j_call: TRBJ1-1; v_call: TRBV5-1; cdr3_aa: ASSLTQGAETEAF
d_call: TRBD2; j_call: TRBJ2-5; v_call: TRBV9; cdr3_aa: ASSATSGGKTQY
d_call: .; j_call: TRBJ1-4; v_call: TRBV6-5; cdr3_aa: ASSYSQGMAEKLF
d_call: .; j_call: TRBJ1-5; v_call: TRBV2; cdr3_aa: ASRSEGGRGNQPQH
d_call: TRBD1; j_call: TRBJ1-2; v_call: TRBV7-2; cdr3_aa: ASSLAGTGTPRT
d_call: TRBD1; j_call: TRBJ2-3; v_call: TRBV5-1; cdr3_aa: ASSAGTGNTDTQY
d_call: TRBD1; j_call: TRBJ1-4; v_call: TRBV2; cdr3_aa: ASTGQGGTNEKLF
d_call: TRBD1; j_call: TRBJ1-1; v_call: TRBV29-1; cdr3_aa: SVVLDRQPEAF
d_call: .; j_call: TRBJ2-7; v_call: TRBV5-1; cdr3_aa: ASSLTVPGSYEQY
d_call: TRBD1; j_call: TRBJ1-1; v_call: TRBV7-9; cdr3_aa: ASSPRTGAIDTEAF
d_call: TRBD2; j_call: TRBJ2-5; v_call: TRBV27; cdr3_aa: ASSFVAVAGVRQETQY
d_call: .; j_call: TRBJ2-7; v_call: TRBV6-1; cdr3_aa: ASRQTTVGAYEQY
d_call: TRBD1; j_call: TRBJ2-7; v_call: TRBV4-1; cdr3_aa: ASSLGTGLSGEQY
d_call: TRBD2; j_call: TRBJ2-3; v_call: TRBV5-1; cdr3_aa: ASSLDASGGTDTQY
d_call: TRBD1; j_call: TRBJ1-1; v_call: TRBV4-1; cdr3_aa: ASSWPGQGDTEAF
d_call: TRBD1; j_call: TRBJ1-1; v_call: TRBV7-2; cdr3_aa: ASSGHPTGALNTEAF
d_call: TRBD2; j_call: TRBJ2-3; v_call: TRBV30; cdr3_aa: ASTSGYTDTQY
d_call: .; j_call: TRBJ2-1; v_call: TRBV5-1; cdr3_aa: ASSPRYNEQF
d_call: .; j_call: TRBJ1-6; v_call: TRBV5-1; cdr3_aa: ASRQAGVSDNSPLH
d_call: .; j_call: TRBJ2-7; v_call: TRBV6-1; cdr3_aa: AAQLSYEQY
d_call: TRBD1; j_call: TRBJ1-1; v_call: TRBV2; cdr3_aa: ASRERQGENTEAF
d_call: .; j_call: TRBJ2-1; v_call: TRBV28; cdr3_aa: ASSPRGASYNEQF
d_call: TRBD1; j_call: TRBJ1-2; v_call: TRBV27; cdr3_aa: ASSRDRGLDPNYGYT
d_call: TRBD2; j_call: TRBJ2-1; v_call: TRBV19; cdr3_aa: ASSHPSQTGGVNEQF